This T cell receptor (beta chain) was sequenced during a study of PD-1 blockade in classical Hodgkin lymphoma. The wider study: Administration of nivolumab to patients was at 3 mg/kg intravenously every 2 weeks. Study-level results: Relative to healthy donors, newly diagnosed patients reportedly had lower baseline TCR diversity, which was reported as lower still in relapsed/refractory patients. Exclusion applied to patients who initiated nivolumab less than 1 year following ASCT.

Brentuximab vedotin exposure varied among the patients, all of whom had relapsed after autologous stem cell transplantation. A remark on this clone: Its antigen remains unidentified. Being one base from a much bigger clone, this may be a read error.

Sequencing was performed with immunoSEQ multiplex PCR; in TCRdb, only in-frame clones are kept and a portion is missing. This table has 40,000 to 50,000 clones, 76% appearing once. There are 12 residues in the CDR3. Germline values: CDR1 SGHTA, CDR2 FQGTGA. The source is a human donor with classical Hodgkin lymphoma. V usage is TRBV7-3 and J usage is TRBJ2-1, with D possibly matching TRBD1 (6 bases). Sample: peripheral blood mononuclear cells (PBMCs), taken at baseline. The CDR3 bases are TGTGCCAACAGCTTAGGGGGAAATGAGCAGTTCTTC. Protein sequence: CANSLGGNEQFF.